The TCR beta chain described here comes from a study of blood T cell repertoires in COVID-19. The CDR3 runs 17 residues. The V gene end was trimmed by 0 bases and the J gene end by 9 bases; junction bases not matched to a gene: 14. CDR1 SGHRS and CDR2 YFSETQ come from the germline V gene. Data came from immunoSEQ multiplex PCR; TCRdb stores just in-frame clones and leaves some out. The sample carries some 180,000 clones, more than 80% recorded once. Sample: PBMCs or T cells enriched from blood (not recorded which). V and J are TRBV5-1 and TRBJ2-3; 9 nucleotides align to TRBD2. The sequence came from a man aged 35 to 55 who had recovered from COVID-19. The CDR3 region is CASSLEPWREGLLTQYF. In DNA, the CDR3 is TGCGCCAGCAGCTTGGAGCCTTGGCGGGAGGGCCTCTTAACGCAGTATTTT.